The sequence of this T cell receptor beta chain was determined in a study of shared clonotypes between healthy human individuals (TCRdb year 2020). For the study in its entirety: The cohort comprised a couple of women and a few men aged 18 to 49 years. To estimate repertoire size and how much clonotype sharing occurs between individuals, the study deeply sequenced the blood TCR repertoires of roughly 5 healthy adults. Different laboratories and diverse techniques were used to prepare libraries and sequence TCR repertoires, to increase sequencing depth and limit assay-specific biases. Leukapheresis yielded between about 0.9 and 9 billion PBMCs per donor.

Using the deep immunoSEQ assay, TCR CDR3 regions were amplified from genomic DNA by multiplex PCR. Extracted genomic DNA from each cell subset was spread evenly across all wells of several immunoSEQ 96-well plates, with each plate serving as a replicate. Each replicate PCR for unsorted PBMC received 250 to 300 ng genomic DNA, equal to tens of thousands of T cell genomes. Genomic DNA from unsorted PBMC was sequenced over ten immunoSEQ deep assay plates. The purified libraries were quantified using a Qubit 3.0 fluorometer, sized with a Bioanalyzer 2100, and then quantified again using the KAPA Library Quantification kit. Every immunoSEQ 96-well plate was sequenced on a separate single-read 150-cycle Illumina NextSeq 550 flow cell. The authors processed their data as follows. Because only junctional sequences without quality scores were contained in the immunoSEQ output, filtering matching that applied to full-length reads could not be performed. Sequences were annotated with PyIR, a Python wrapper for IgBLAST v1.9, and V/J genes and CDR3 were assigned using IMGT germline references. Reads were filtered out if the reads had weak V/J assignments (E-value above 1e-6), no CDR3, stop codons, out-of-frame junctions, or ambiguous translated residues. V3J clonotypes were defined as sequences sharing an identical inferred V gene, J gene, and CDR3 amino acid sequence. Percentage overlap between repertoires was computed as shared unique clonotypes divided by the size of the smaller repertoire. RTK rarefaction, the Chao1 estimator, and Recon v2.1 estimates of unobserved clonotypes were used to assess repertoire richness. This immuneACCESS table, as held by TCRdb, lists in-frame sequences with V and J called but not all clones. Of the missing ones, under half trace to an unresolved V gene in checked studies; the others have no known cause. V and J calls and clone size are given by that table; D and trimming were obtained from the DNA. The sample has fewer than 500,000 clones on record, over 75% of them singletons. 12% of the sample is held by the ten biggest clonotypes.

Paper-wide results and their limitations: Pairwise subsampling led to the expectation that sequencing depth would affect the degree of clonotype sharing among donors. Sampling was limited to blood, and TCR repertoires in tissue likely differ from TCR repertoires in blood. Because the study included only a small number of donors, the genetic and exposure-history diversity represented was limited.

The donors were healthy, HIV-negative adults who had no recently reported acute infections or vaccinations. Only Caucasian adults living in Nashville, Tennessee, USA were represented among the donors. In the unsorted samples, approximately 85 million PBMCs were counted, and genomic DNA was extracted using the QIAamp DNA Blood Mini kit. Blood was obtained by leukapheresis, after which PBMCs were separated by Ficoll-Histopaque density gradient centrifugation and cryopreserved in liquid nitrogen vapor phase. Including the terminal cysteine and phenylalanine, the CDR3 comprises 15 residues. Solely the CDR3 DNA is kept, with 45 bases framed from the first base. CDR1 and CDR2 are drawn from the germline V gene (reference sequence): LNHNV, YYDKDF. V is cut by 3 bases and J by 6 bases, and the space between the germline ends is 14 bases. In regard to this clone: This receptor's antigen is unknown. No much larger clonotype is one base removed from it; base qualities were not supplied.

Sequenced input: PBMCs. The sequence came from a middle-aged woman in good health. Some clones in this sample may be carry-over from other donors' samples. The sequence joins TRBV15 to TRBJ1-4; a tentative D match to TRBD1 spans 5 bases. The nucleotides read TGTGCCACCAGCAGGACGTGGGACGGGGATGAAAAACTGTTTTTT. Its protein is CATSRTWDGDEKLFF.